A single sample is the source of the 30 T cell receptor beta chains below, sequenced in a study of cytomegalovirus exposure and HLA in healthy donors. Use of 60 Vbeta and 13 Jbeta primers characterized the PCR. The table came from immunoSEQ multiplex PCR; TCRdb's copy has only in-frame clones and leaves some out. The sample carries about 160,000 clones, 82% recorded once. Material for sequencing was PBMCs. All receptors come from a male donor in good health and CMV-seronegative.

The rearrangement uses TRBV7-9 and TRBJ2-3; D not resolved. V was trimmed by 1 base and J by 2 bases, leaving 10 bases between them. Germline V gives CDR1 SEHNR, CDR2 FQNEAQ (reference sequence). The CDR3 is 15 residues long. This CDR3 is CASSLVSGYTDTQYF. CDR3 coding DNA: TGTGCCAGCAGCTTAGTTTCAGGTTACACAGATACGCAGTATTTT.

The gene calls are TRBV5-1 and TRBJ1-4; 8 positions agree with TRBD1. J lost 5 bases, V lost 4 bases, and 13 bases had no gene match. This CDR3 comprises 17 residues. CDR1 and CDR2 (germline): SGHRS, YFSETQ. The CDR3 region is CASSAGTGSFSNEKLFF. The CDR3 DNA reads TGCGCCAGCAGCGCCGGGACAGGCTCTTTTTCGAATGAAAAACTGTTTTTT.

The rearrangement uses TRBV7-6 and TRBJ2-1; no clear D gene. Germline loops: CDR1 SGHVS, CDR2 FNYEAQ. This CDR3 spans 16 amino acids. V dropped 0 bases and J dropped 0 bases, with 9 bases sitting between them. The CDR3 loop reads CASSLAGQSSYNEQFF. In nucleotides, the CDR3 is TGTGCCAGCAGCTTAGCGGGCCAAAGCTCCTACAATGAGCAGTTCTTC.

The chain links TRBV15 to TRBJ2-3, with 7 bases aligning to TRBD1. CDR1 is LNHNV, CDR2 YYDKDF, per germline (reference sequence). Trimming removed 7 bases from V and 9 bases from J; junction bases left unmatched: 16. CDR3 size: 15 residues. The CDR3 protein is CATTLEQGRTLTQYF. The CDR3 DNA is TGTGCCACCACCTTGGAACAGGGGCGCACCCTAACGCAGTATTTT. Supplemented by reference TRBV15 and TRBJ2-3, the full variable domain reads DAMVIQNPRYQVTQFGKPVTLSCSQTLNHNVMYWYQQKSSQAPKLLFHYYDKDFNNEADTPDNFQSRRPNTSFCFLDIRSPGLGDTAMYLCATTLEQGRTLTQYFGPGTRLTVL.

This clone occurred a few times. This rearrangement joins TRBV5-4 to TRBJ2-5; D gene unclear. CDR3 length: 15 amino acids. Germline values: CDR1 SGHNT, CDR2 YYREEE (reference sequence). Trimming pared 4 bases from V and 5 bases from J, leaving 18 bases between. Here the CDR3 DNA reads TGTGCCAGCAGCCCCTCAAGAGACTCCCACGAGACCCAGTACTTC. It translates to CASSPSRDSHETQYF. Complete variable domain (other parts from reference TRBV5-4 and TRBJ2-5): ETGVTQSPTHLIKTRGQQVTLRCSSQSGHNTVSWYQQALGQGPQFIFQYYREEENGRGNFPPRFSGLQFPNYSSELNVNALELDDSALYLCASSPSRDSHETQYFGPGTRLLVL.

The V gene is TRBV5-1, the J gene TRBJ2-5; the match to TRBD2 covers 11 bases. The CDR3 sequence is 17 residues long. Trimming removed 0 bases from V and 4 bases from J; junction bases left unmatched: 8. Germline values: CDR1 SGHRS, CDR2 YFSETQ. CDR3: CASSLGSGGAFAETQYF. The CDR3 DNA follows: TGCGCCAGCAGCTTGGGTAGCGGGGGGGCCTTTGCAGAGACCCAGTACTTC. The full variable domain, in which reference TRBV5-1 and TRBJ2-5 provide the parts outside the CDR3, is KAGVTQTPRYLIKTRGQQVTLSCSPISGHRSVSWYQQTPGQGLQFLFEYFSETQRNKGNFPGRFSGRQFSNSRSEMNVSTLELGDSALYLCASSLGSGGAFAETQYFGPGTRLLVL.

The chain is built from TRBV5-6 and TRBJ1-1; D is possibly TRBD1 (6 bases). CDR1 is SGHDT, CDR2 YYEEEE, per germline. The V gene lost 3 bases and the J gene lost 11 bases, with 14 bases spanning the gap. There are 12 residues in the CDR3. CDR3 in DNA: TGTGCCAGCAGCTCCCAACAGGGTTCGGCTTTCTTT. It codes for CASSSQQGSAFF.

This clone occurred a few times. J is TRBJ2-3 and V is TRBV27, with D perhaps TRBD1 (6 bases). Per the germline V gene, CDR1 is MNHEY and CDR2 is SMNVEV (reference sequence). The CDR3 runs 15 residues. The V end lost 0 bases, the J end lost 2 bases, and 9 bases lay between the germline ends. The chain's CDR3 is CASSLSRQVTDTQYF. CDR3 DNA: TGTGCCAGCAGTTTATCAAGACAGGTCACAGATACGCAGTATTTT.

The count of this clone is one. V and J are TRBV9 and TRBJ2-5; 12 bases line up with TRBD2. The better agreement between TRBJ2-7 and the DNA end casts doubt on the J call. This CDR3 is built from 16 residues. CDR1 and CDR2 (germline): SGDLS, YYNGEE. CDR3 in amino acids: CASSPSGGASSYEQYF. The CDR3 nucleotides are TGTGCCAGCAGCCCTAGCGGGGGGGCGTCCTCCTACGAGCAGTACTTC.

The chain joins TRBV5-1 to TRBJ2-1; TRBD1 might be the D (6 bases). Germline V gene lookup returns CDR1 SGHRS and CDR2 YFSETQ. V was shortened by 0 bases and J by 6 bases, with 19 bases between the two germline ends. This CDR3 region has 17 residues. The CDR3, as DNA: TGCGCCAGCAGCTTGGGAGATGGCCCCTACAGGGTCAATGAGCAGTTCTTC. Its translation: CASSLGDGPYRVNEQFF.

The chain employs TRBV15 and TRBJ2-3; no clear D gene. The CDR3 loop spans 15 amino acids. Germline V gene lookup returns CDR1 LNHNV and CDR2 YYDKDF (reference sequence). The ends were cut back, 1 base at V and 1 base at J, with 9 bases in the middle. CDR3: CATSRGVPGTDTQYF. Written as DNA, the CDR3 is TGTGCCACCAGCAGAGGAGTCCCTGGCACAGATACGCAGTATTTT.

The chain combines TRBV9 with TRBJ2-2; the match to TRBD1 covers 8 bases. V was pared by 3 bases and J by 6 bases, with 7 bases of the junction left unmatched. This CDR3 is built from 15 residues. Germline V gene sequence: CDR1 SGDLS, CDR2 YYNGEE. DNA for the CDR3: TGTGCCAGCAGCGACGGACAGGGAGTCTCCGGGGAGCTGTTTTTT. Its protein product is CASSDGQGVSGELFF.

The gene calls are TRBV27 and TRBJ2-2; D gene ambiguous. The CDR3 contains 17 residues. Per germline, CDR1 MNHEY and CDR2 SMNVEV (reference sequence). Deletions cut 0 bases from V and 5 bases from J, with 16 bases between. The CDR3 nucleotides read TGTGCCAGCAGTTTATCGATAACAGCACTCCTAACCGGGGAGCTGTTTTTT. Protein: CASSLSITALLTGELFF.

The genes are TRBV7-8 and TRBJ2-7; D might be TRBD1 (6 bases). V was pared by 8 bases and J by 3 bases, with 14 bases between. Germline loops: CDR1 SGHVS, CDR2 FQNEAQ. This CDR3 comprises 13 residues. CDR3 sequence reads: CASGWTESYEQYF. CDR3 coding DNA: TGTGCCAGCGGATGGACAGAGAGCTACGAGCAGTACTTC.

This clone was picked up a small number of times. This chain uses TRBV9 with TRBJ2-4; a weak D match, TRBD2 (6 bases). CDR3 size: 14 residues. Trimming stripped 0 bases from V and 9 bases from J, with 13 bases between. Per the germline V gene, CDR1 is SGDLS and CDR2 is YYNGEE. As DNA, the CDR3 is TGTGCCAGCAGCGTAGATTCTTTCGGGGGCATTCAGTACTTC. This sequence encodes CASSVDSFGGIQYF. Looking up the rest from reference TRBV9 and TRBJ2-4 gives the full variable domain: DSGVTQTPKHLITATGQRVTLRCSPRSGDLSVYWYQQSLDQGLQFLIQYYNGEERAKGNILERFSAQQFPDLHSELNLSSLELGDSALYFCASSVDSFGGIQYFGAGTRLSVL.

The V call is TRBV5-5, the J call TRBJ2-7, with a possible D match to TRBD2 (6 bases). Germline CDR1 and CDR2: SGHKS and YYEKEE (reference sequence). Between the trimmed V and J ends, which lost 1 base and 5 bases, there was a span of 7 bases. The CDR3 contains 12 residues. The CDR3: CASSLWEDEQYF. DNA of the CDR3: TGTGCCAGCAGCTTGTGGGAGGACGAGCAGTACTTC.

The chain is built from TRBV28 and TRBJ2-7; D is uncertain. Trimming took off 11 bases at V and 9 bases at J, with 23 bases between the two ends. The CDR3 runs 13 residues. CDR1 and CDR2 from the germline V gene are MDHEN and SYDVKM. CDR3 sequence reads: CAANNIGARGQYF. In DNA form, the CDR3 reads TGTGCCGCGAACAACATTGGCGCGCGCGGGCAGTACTTC.

The CDR3 coding sequence is TGTGCCAGCAGCCCTGGGGGGGTAGTGGCAGATACGCAGTATTTT. Translating it yields CASSPGGVVADTQYF. This chain links TRBV11-2 with TRBJ2-3; TRBD2 aligns across 7 bases. Germline loops: CDR1 SGHAT, CDR2 FQNNGV. J lost 4 bases, V lost 5 bases, and 9 bases had no gene match. The CDR3 is 15 amino acids.

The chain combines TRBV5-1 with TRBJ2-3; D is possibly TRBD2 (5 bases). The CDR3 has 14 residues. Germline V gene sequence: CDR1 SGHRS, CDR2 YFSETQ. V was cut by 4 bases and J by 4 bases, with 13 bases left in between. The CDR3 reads CASSGQTGADTQYF. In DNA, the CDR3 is TGCGCCAGCAGCGGCCAAACCGGGGCAGATACGCAGTATTTT.

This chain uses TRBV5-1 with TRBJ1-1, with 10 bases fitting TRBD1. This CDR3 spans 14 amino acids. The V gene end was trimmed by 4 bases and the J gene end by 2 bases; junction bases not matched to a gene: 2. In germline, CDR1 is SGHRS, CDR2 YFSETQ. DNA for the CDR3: TGCGCCAGCAGCGGGGACAGGGGAAACACTGAAGCTTTCTTT. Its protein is CASSGDRGNTEAFF.

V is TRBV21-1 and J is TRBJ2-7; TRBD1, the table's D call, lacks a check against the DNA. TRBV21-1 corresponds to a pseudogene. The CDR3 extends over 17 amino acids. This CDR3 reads CASSKVQPGQGPYEQYF. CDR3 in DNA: TGTGCCAGCAGCAAAGTCCAACCGGGACAGGGTCCCTACGAGCAGTACTTC.

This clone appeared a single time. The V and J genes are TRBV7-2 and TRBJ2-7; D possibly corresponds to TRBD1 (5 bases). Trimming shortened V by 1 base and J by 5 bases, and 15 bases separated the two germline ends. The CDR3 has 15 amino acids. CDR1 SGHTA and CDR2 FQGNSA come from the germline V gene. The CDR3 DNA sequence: TGTGCCAGCAGCTTAGTGGGCAGGGCGGCCAACGAGCAGTACTTC. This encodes CASSLVGRAANEQYF.

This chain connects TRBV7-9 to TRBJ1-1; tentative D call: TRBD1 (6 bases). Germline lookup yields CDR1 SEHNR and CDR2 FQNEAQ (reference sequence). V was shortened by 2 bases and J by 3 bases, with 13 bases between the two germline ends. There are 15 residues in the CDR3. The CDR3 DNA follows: TGTGCCAGCAGCTTAAGAGGGGGGGGTGACACTGAAGCTTTCTTT. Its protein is CASSLRGGGDTEAFF. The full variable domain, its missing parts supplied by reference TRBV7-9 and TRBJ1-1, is DTGVSQNPRHKITKRGQNVTFRCDPISEHNRLYWYRQTLGQGPEFLTYFQNEAQLEKSRLLSDRFSAERPKGSFSTLEIQRTEQGDSAMYLCASSLRGGGDTEAFFGQGTRLTVV.

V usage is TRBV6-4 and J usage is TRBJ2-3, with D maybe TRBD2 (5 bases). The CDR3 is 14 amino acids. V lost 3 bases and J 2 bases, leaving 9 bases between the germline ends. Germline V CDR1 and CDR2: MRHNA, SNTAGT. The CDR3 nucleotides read TGTGCCAGCAGTGAATCGGGAAACACAGATACGCAGTATTTT. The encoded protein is CASSESGNTDTQYF.

Written as DNA, the CDR3 is TGTGCCAGCAGTCTAGGACATACCTATGGCTACACCTTC. Translated: CASSLGHTYGYTF. The J gene is TRBJ1-2, the V gene TRBV28; D is possibly TRBD1 (5 bases). V lost 5 bases, J lost 4 bases, and 11 bases lay in between. The CDR3 length is 13 residues. CDR1 MDHEN and CDR2 SYDVKM come from the germline V gene.

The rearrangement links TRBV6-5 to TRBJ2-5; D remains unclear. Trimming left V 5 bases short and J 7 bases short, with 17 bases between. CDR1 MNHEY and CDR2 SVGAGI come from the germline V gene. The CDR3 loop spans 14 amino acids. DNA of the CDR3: TGTGCCAGCAGTACGACGACCCCGTCGGGGACCCAGTACTTC. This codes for CASSTTTPSGTQYF.

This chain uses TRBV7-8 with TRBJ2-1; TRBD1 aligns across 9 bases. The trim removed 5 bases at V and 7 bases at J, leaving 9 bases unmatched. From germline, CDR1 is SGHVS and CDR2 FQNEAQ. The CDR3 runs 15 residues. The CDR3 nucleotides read TGTGCCAGCAGCCGCACAGGGGGCGCTCAAAATGAGCAGTTCTTC. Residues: CASSRTGGAQNEQFF.

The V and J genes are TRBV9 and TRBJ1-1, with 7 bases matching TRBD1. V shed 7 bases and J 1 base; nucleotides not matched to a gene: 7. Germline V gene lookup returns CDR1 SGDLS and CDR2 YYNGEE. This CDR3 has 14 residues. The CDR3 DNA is TGTGCCAGCGGACGGGACAGAGAGAACACTGAAGCTTTCTTT. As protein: CASGRDRENTEAFF.

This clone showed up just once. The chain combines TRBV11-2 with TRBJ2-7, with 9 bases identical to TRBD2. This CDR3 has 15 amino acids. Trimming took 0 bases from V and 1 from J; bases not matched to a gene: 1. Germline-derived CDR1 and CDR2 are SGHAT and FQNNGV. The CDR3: CASSLDLAGSYEQYF. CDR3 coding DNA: TGTGCCAGCAGCTTAGATCTAGCGGGGTCCTACGAGCAGTACTTC.

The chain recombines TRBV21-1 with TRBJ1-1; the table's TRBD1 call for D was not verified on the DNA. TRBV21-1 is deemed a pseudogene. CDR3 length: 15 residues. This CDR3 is CASSKERDRDVLAFF. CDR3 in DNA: TGTGCCAGCAGCAAAGAGAGGGACAGGGACGTTTTGGCTTTCTTT.